One and the same sample provided the 26 T cell receptor beta chains below, sequenced in a study of blood T cell repertoires in COVID-19. The data were produced by immunoSEQ multiplex PCR, yet TCRdb's version contains in-frame clones alone and is incomplete. The profile shows 70,000 to 90,000 clones, 90% of them singletons. The sample taken for sequencing was peripheral blood. These receptors were obtained from a human donor in a cohort sampled during active COVID-19.

The V gene is TRBV11-2, the J gene TRBJ1-2; D not certain. Trimming took 7 bases from V and 7 from J, leaving 13 bases between them. Germline CDR1 reads SGHAT; CDR2 reads FQNNGV. The CDR3 totals 12 residues. The CDR3 reads CASTSPLSGYTF. The DNA of the CDR3 is TGTGCCAGCACCTCTCCCCTTAGTGGCTACACCTTC.

The chain carries TRBV9 and TRBJ2-7; 8 nucleotides line up with TRBD2. The trim removed 3 bases at V and 0 bases at J, leaving 2 bases unmatched. The CDR3 runs 14 residues. Germline values: CDR1 SGDLS, CDR2 YYNGEE. CDR3 DNA: TGTGCCAGCAGCGCCGGGACTAGCTCCTACGAGCAGTACTTC. Encoded protein: CASSAGTSSYEQYF.

The rearrangement links TRBV2 to TRBJ2-2, with D maybe TRBD1 (6 bases). CDR1 is SNHLY and CDR2 is FYNNEI in the germline V gene. The CDR3 runs to 13 residues. The germline V and J ends were trimmed by 7 bases and 5 bases, with 11 bases remaining between them. DNA for the CDR3: TGTGCCAGCAAACGGACAGTGACCGGGGAGCTGTTTTTT. Protein sequence: CASKRTVTGELFF.

The J gene is TRBJ1-5, the V gene TRBV18, with D tentatively TRBD1 (5 bases). The CDR3 consists of 15 residues. V dropped 2 bases and J dropped 2 bases, with 10 bases sitting between them. CDR1 KGHSH and CDR2 LQKENI come from the germline V gene. The CDR3 DNA reads TGTGCCAGCTCACCAAGGGGTATCGGCAATCAGCCCCAGCATTTT. As protein: CASSPRGIGNQPQHF.

In its sample, this clone was seen once. The chain carries TRBV27 and TRBJ2-5; 12 bases fit TRBD1. V was clipped by 0 bases and J by 5 bases; unmatched bases: 4. Germline assignment: CDR1 MNHEY and CDR2 SMNVEV (reference sequence). The CDR3 contains 16 residues. CDR3 in amino acids: CASSLSWDRGRETQYF. In DNA, the CDR3 is TGTGCCAGCAGTTTATCGTGGGACAGGGGGCGTGAGACCCAGTACTTC.

The chain is built from TRBV9 and TRBJ1-1; maybe TRBD1 (6 bases). Germline CDR1 reads SGDLS; CDR2 reads YYNGEE. The CDR3 covers 15 residues. V gave up 2 bases and J gave up 1 base, with 12 bases separating them. The CDR3 loop reads CASSVLGAKNTEAFF. The CDR3 nucleotides read TGTGCCAGCAGCGTTTTGGGGGCCAAGAACACTGAAGCTTTCTTT.

This rearrangement joins TRBV5-6 to TRBJ2-1, with TRBD2 matching 7 bases. The CDR3 is made up of 15 amino acids. Looked up from germline, CDR1 is SGHDT and CDR2 is YYEEEE. After removal of 0 bases from V and 4 bases from J, the junction contained 4 bases not matched to a gene. This CDR3 is CASSLVLAVYNEQFF. In DNA, the CDR3 is TGTGCCAGCAGCTTGGTTCTAGCGGTATACAATGAGCAGTTCTTC.

The chain combines TRBV3-1 (or the pseudogene TRBV3-2) with TRBJ1-4; the D is unclear. The V gene's germline CDR1 is LGHDT and CDR2 YNNKEL (reference sequence). V lost 4 bases and J lost 8, with 5 bases in between. The CDR3 runs 11 residues. CDR3 coding DNA: TGTGCCAGCAGCCTCATGGAAAAACTGTTTTTT. Its protein product is CASSLMEKLFF.

In this sample, this clone turned up once. V gene TRBV10-1 combines with J gene TRBJ1-1; weak D call: TRBD1 (5 bases). The length of the CDR3 is 13 residues. Germline values: CDR1 WNHNN, CDR2 SYGVQD (reference sequence). Trimming removed 3 bases at V and 11 bases at J, with 16 bases between. CDR3 nucleotides: TGCGCCAGCAGTGACTACACAGGCGTAAAGGCTTTCTTT. It translates to CASSDYTGVKAFF.

CDR3 sequence: CASSLIGGPGGAGSDTQYF. The CDR3 DNA reads as TGTGCCAGCAGCTTAATCGGTGGCCCCGGAGGGGCAGGCTCAGATACGCAGTATTTT. The genes are TRBV7-2 and TRBJ2-3; possibly TRBD2 for D (6 bases). Germline CDR1 SGHTA, CDR2 FQGNSA. The V end was cut by 2 bases, the J end by 4 bases, with 25 bases between. This CDR3 is 19 amino acids long.

This sequence joins TRBV19 and TRBJ1-1; D is perhaps TRBD1 (5 bases). CDR3 length equals 17 residues. CDR1 and CDR2 (germline): LNHDA, SQIVND (reference sequence). V shed 3 bases and J shed 0 bases, with 17 bases lying between them. CDR3 sequence: CASSIGGGRAMNTEAFF. CDR3 bases: TGTGCCAGTAGTATTGGGGGGGGTAGGGCGATGAACACTGAAGCTTTCTTT. Filled out from reference TRBV19 and TRBJ1-1, the complete variable domain reads DGGITQSPKYLFRKEGQNVTLSCEQNLNHDAMYWYRQDPGQGLRLIYYSQIVNDFQKGDIAEGYSVSREKKESFPLTVTSAQKNPTAFYLCASSIGGGRAMNTEAFFGQGTRLTVV.

The V call is TRBV6-5, the J call TRBJ1-4, with D perhaps matching TRBD1 (6 bases). This CDR3 comprises 14 residues. Trimming removed 5 bases from V and 5 bases from J, with 12 bases in between. The germline V gene has CDR1 MNHEY and CDR2 SVGAGI. CDR3 region: CASSMDRVNEKLFF. The CDR3 bases are TGTGCCAGCAGTATGGACAGAGTGAATGAAAAACTGTTTTTT.

This clone was detected a few times. V usage is TRBV27 and J usage is TRBJ1-2; D is undetermined. The CDR3 is 13 residues long. V was cut by 0 bases and J by 8 bases, with 10 bases left in between. Germline V gene sequence: CDR1 MNHEY, CDR2 SMNVEV (reference sequence). Here the CDR3 DNA reads TGTGCCAGCAGTTTATCCTTCCTGGCCGGCTACACCTTC. Its translation: CASSLSFLAGYTF.

This rearrangement joins TRBV30 to TRBJ2-7; 7 bases are shared with TRBD1. CDR1 GTSNPN and CDR2 SVGIG come from the germline V gene (reference sequence). Germline trimming cut 1 base from V and 6 bases from J; bases unmatched to any gene: 3. The CDR3 loop spans 12 amino acids. The CDR3 DNA reads TGTGCCTGGAGTGGGACAGGACGCGAGCAGTACTTC. It encodes CAWSGTGREQYF.

The V gene is TRBV9, the J gene TRBJ1-5, with a possible D match to TRBD1 (6 bases). Germline-derived CDR1 and CDR2 are SGDLS and YYNGEE. Between the trimmed V and J ends, which lost 4 bases and 5 bases, there was a span of 16 bases. This CDR3 region has 15 residues. The CDR3 coding sequence is TGTGCCAGCAGCCCCGTGGGGGACATTGATCAGCCCCAGCATTTT. As protein: CASSPVGDIDQPQHF.

The rearrangement uses TRBV9 and TRBJ2-5; 14 nucleotides match TRBD2. Germline V gives CDR1 SGDLS, CDR2 YYNGEE. Trimming at V came to 3 bases and at J to 5 bases, leaving 6 bases not matched to a gene. There are 16 residues in the CDR3. The CDR3 loop reads CASSAGTSGGKETQYF. CDR3 nucleotide sequence: TGTGCCAGCAGCGCTGGGACTAGCGGGGGTAAGGAGACCCAGTACTTC.

V usage is TRBV19 and J usage is TRBJ2-3, with 7 nucleotides matching TRBD1. There are 16 residues in the CDR3. V was pared by 4 bases and J by 4 bases, with 11 bases of the junction left unmatched. From germline, CDR1 is LNHDA and CDR2 SQIVND (reference sequence). DNA for the CDR3: TGTGCCAGTAGTACGCCCCGGGACAGTGAGGCAGATACGCAGTATTTT. Its translation is CASSTPRDSEADTQYF. Supplemented by reference TRBV19 and TRBJ2-3, the full variable domain reads DGGITQSPKYLFRKEGQNVTLSCEQNLNHDAMYWYRQDPGQGLRLIYYSQIVNDFQKGDIAEGYSVSREKKESFPLTVTSAQKNPTAFYLCASSTPRDSEADTQYFGPGTRLTVL.

The chain joins TRBV12-3 or TRBV12-4 to TRBJ1-4, with D possibly being TRBD1 (6 bases). The V end was cut by 6 bases, the J end by 9 bases, with 14 bases between. The CDR3 sequence is 13 residues long. The CDR3 DNA sequence: TGTGCCAGCAGCCCTCCAACAGGGAAAAAACTGTTTTTT. This translates into CASSPPTGKKLFF.

This chain links TRBV5-1 with TRBJ2-1; TRBD2 matches 7 bases. The V and J ends lost 5 bases and 1 base, in that order; junction bases with no gene match: 6. The CDR3 runs to 15 residues. CDR1 and CDR2 from the germline V gene are SGHRS and YFSETQ. The CDR3: CASRRAGVSYNEQFF. The CDR3 nucleotides are TGCGCCAGCAGGAGGGCGGGGGTTTCCTACAATGAGCAGTTCTTC.

The DNA for the CDR3 is TGTGCCAGCAGCGAAGTCGGGAACTCTGGAAACACCATATATTTT. Protein product: CASSEVGNSGNTIYF. The V gene is TRBV7-2, the J gene TRBJ1-3; unclear D gene. Trimming took 5 bases from V and 0 from J, leaving 11 bases between them. Germline V gene data show CDR1 as SGHTA and CDR2 as FQGNSA. This CDR3 comprises 15 residues.

This chain connects TRBV29-1 to TRBJ2-1; TRBD2 is a possible D gene (5 bases). The CDR3 is made up of 12 amino acids. CDR1 and CDR2 (germline): SQVTM, ANQGSEA. Deletions cut 4 bases from V and 8 bases from J, with 12 bases between. CDR3 protein: CSVVVFGDEQFF. CDR3 nucleotide sequence: TGCAGCGTTGTTGTGTTCGGGGATGAGCAGTTCTTC.

The chain combines TRBV19 with TRBJ1-3, with a possible D match to TRBD1 (6 bases). Germline V gene lookup returns CDR1 LNHDA and CDR2 SQIVND (reference sequence). The CDR3 has 16 amino acids. Trimming removed 4 bases from V and 5 bases from J, with 18 bases in between. Here the CDR3 DNA reads TGTGCCAGTAGTACCTGGACAGTCCTCGGTCGAAACACCATATATTTT. Protein sequence: CASSTWTVLGRNTIYF.

This chain joins TRBV30 and TRBJ1-4; 10 bases are shared with TRBD1. Trimming removed 3 bases from V and 8 bases from J; junction bases left unmatched: 3. This CDR3 has 13 amino acids. Germline V CDR1 and CDR2: GTSNPN, SVGIG (reference sequence). Written as DNA, the CDR3 is TGTGCCTGGAGCTCGGACAGGGGGGAAAAACTGTTTTTT. Translation: CAWSSDRGEKLFF. The whole variable domain, filled in from reference TRBV30 and TRBJ1-4, reads SQTIHQWPATLVQPVGSPLSLECTVEGTSNPNLYWYRQAAGRGLQLLFYSVGIGQISSEVPQNLSASRPQDRQFILSSKKLLLSDSGFYLCAWSSDRGEKLFFGSGTQLSVL.

The chain uses TRBV5-1 and TRBJ1-4; D not certain. Germline V lookup: CDR1 SGHRS, CDR2 YFSETQ. The V end lost 4 bases, the J end lost 8 bases, and 12 bases lay between the germline ends. The CDR3 has 13 residues. The CDR3 coding sequence is TGCGCCAGCAGCCCAGTCGGGGAGGAAAAACTGTTTTTT. This gives the protein CASSPVGEEKLFF.

The chain joins TRBV7-2 to TRBJ2-1; tentatively, D is TRBD2 (5 bases). Germline V lookup: CDR1 SGHTA, CDR2 FQGNSA. This CDR3 comprises 16 residues. Trimming pared 1 base from V and 0 bases from J, leaving 10 bases between. CDR3 amino acids: CASSLEADPSYNEQFF. In DNA form, the CDR3 reads TGTGCCAGCAGCTTAGAAGCGGACCCCTCCTACAATGAGCAGTTCTTC.

V and J are TRBV7-6 and TRBJ1-5; a possible D gene is TRBD1 (6 bases). Germline assignment: CDR1 SGHVS and CDR2 FNYEAQ. The CDR3 has 17 amino acids. V was pared by 1 base and J by 2 bases, with 15 bases between. The CDR3 DNA reads TGTGCCAGCAGCTTAGGGTTGGCGGACAGCGGCAATCAGCCCCAGCATTTT. It translates to CASSLGLADSGNQPQHF.